This T cell receptor beta chain derives from a study of human T cells and chemical hapten exposure. Study-wide background: Minor volume differences among pooled libraries chiefly drove per-sample TCR yield variation.

This CDR3 spans 13 amino acids. V was clipped by 1 base and J by 7 bases, with 7 bases between them. Germline CDR1 reads LGHDT; CDR2 reads YNNKEL (reference sequence). This clonotype was seen more than once but under ten times. Its antigen is not known. Findings of the study overall: Counts of TCRs above 1 in 1000 frequency stayed unchanged with DPC sensitization.

Unfractionated whole blood was the source from which total RNA was extracted. TCRdb reprocessed the 5' RACE reads with MiXCR, giving one entry per CDR3 protein. This sample yields 110,000 or so distinct CDR3 sequences, of which approximately 20% are seen a single time; 2.8% belongs to the top ten. This chain links TRBV3-1 with TRBJ2-2; D gene unclear. This receptor was obtained from a human donor in good health. CDR3 in DNA: TGTGCCAGCAGCCAAGTTAGTATCGGGGAGCTGTTTTTT. Translating gives CASSQVSIGELFF. The full variable domain, its missing parts supplied by reference TRBV3-1 and TRBJ2-2, is DTAVSQTPKYLVTQMGNDKSIKCEQNLGHDTMYWYKQDSKKFLKIMFSYNNKELIINETVPNRFSPKSPDKAHLNLHINSLELGDSAVYFCASSQVSIGELFFGEGSRLTVL.